This T cell receptor beta chain originates from a study of blood T cell repertoires in COVID-19. The CDR3 contains 14 residues. Germline V gene data show CDR1 as LNHDA and CDR2 as SQIVND (reference sequence). V dropped 3 bases and J dropped 6 bases, with 15 bases sitting between them. Sequencing was performed with immunoSEQ multiplex PCR; in TCRdb, only in-frame clones are kept and a portion is missing. The data contain around 330,000 clones, around 86% of them singletons. Sequencing input: PBMCs or T cells enriched from blood (not recorded which). V and J are TRBV19 and TRBJ2-7; weak D call: TRBD1 (5 bases). This receptor was identified in a man aged 55-75 years who had recovered from COVID-19. The CDR3 is CASSIGAWAGEQYF. The CDR3 DNA reads as TGTGCCAGTAGTATTGGGGCATGGGCCGGCGAGCAGTACTTC.